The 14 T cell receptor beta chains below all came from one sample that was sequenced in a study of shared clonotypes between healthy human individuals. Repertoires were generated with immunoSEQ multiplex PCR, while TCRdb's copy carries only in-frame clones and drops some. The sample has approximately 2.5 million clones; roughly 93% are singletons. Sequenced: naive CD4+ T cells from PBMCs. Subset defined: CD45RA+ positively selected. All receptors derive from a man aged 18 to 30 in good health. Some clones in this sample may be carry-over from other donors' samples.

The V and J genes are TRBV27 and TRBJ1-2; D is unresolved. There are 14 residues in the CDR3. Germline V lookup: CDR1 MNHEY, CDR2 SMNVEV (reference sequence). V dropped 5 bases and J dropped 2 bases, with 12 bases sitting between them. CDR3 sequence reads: CASSPPSGNYGYTF. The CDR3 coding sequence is TGTGCCAGCAGTCCCCCCTCCGGGAACTATGGCTACACCTTC.

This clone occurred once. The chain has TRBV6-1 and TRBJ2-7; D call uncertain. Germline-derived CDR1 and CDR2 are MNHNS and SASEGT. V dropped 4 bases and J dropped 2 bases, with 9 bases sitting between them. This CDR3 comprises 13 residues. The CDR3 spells CASSAVPTYEQYF. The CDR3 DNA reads TGTGCCAGCAGTGCGGTACCCACCTACGAGCAGTACTTC.

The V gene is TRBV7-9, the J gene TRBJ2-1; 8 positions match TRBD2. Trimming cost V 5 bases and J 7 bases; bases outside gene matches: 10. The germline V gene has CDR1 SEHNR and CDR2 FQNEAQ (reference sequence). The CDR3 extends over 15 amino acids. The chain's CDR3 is CASSPPGTRGNEQFF. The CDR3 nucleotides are TGTGCCAGCAGCCCACCCGGGACTAGGGGGAATGAGCAGTTCTTC. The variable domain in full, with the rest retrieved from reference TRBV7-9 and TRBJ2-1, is DTGVSQNPRHKITKRGQNVTFRCDPISEHNRLYWYRQTLGQGPEFLTYFQNEAQLEKSRLLSDRFSAERPKGSFSTLEIQRTEQGDSAMYLCASSPPGTRGNEQFFGPGTRLTVL.

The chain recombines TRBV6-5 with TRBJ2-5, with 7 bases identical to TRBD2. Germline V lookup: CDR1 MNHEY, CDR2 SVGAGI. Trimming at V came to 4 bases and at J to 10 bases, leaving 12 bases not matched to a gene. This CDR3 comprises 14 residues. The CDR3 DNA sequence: TGTGCCAGCAGTTCCCCCGGGGCCCTAGCGGACCAGTACTTC. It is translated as CASSSPGALADQYF.

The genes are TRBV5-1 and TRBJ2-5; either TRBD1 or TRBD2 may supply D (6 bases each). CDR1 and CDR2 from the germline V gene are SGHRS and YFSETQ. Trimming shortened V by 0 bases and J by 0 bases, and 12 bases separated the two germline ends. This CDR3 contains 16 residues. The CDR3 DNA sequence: TGCGCCAGCAGCTTGGGCCCGGGGGCGTACCAAGAGACCCAGTACTTC. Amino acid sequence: CASSLGPGAYQETQYF. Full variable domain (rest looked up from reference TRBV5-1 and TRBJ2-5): KAGVTQTPRYLIKTRGQQVTLSCSPISGHRSVSWYQQTPGQGLQFLFEYFSETQRNKGNFPGRFSGRQFSNSRSEMNVSTLELGDSALYLCASSLGPGAYQETQYFGPGTRLLVL.

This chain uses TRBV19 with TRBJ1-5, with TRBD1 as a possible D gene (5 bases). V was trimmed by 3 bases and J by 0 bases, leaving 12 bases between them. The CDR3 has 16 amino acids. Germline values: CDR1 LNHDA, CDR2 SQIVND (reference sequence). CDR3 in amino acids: CASSIFGTDSNQPQHF. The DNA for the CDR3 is TGTGCCAGTAGTATTTTCGGGACGGATAGCAATCAGCCCCAGCATTTT.

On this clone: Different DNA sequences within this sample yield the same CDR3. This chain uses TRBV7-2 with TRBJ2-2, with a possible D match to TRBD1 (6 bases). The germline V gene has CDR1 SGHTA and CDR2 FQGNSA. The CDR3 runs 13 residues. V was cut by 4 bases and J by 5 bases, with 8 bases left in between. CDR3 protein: CASSSQGTGELFF. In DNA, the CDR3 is TGTGCCAGCAGCTCACAGGGTACCGGGGAGCTGTTTTTT.

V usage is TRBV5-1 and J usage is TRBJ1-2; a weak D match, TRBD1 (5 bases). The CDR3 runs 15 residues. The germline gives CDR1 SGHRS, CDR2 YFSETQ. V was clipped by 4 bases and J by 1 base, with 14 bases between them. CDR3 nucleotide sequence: TGCGCCAGCAGCCCAAAAACCGACAGTAACTATGGCTACACCTTC. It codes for CASSPKTDSNYGYTF.

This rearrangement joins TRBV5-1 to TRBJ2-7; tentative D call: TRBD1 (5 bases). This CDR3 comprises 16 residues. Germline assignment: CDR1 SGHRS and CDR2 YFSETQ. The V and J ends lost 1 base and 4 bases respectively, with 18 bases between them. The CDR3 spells CASSLTGLHMGYEQYF. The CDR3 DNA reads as TGCGCCAGCAGCTTGACAGGCCTCCACATGGGTTACGAGCAGTACTTC. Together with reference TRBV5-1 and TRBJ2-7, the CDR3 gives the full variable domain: KAGVTQTPRYLIKTRGQQVTLSCSPISGHRSVSWYQQTPGQGLQFLFEYFSETQRNKGNFPGRFSGRQFSNSRSEMNVSTLELGDSALYLCASSLTGLHMGYEQYFGPGTRLTVT.

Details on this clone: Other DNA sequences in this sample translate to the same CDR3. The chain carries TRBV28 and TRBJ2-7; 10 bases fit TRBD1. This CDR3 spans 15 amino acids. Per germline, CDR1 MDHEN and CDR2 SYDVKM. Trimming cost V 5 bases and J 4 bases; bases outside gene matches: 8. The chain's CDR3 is CASSPQGQGRYEQYF. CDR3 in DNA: TGTGCCAGCAGTCCCCAGGGACAGGGGCGATACGAGCAGTACTTC.

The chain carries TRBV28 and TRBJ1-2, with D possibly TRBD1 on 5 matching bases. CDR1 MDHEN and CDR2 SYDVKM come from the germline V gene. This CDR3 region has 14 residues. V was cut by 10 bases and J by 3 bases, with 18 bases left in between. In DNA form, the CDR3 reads TGTGCCACCGCGTTGAAGGGGTTTTACTATGGCTACACCTTC. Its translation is CATALKGFYYGYTF.

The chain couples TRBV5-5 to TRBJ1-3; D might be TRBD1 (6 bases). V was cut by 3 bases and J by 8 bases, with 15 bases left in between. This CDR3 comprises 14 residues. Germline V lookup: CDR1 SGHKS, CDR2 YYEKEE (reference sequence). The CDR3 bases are TGTGCCAGCAGCTCTCTGACAGGCTGGGACACCATATATTTT. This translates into CASSSLTGWDTIYF.

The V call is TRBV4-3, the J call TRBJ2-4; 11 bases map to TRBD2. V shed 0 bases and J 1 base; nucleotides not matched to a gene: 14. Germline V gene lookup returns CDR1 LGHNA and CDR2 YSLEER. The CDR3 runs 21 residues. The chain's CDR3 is CASSQERGRLAGGWAKNIQYF. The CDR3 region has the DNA TGCGCCAGCAGCCAAGAAAGGGGGCGGCTAGCGGGAGGCTGGGCCAAAAACATTCAGTACTTC.

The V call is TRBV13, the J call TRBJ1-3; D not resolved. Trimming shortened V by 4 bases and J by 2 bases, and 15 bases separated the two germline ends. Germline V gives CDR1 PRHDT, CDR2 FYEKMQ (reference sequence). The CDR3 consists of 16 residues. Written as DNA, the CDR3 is TGTGCCAGCAGCTGGGATCCGGTGACAACTGGAAACACCATATATTTT. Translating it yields CASSWDPVTTGNTIYF.